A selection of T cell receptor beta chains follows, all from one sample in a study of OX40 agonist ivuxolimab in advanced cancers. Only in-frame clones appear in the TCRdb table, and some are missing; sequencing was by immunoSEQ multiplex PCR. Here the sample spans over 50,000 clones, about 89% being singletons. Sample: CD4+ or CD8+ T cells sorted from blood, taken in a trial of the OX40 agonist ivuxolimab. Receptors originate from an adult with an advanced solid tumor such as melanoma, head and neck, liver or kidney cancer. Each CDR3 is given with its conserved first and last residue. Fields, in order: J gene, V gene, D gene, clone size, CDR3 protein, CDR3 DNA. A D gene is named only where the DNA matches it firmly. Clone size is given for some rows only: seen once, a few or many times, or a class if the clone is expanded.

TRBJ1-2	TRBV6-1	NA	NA	CASSVMKRDGYTF	TGTGCCAGCAGTGTCATGAAGAGGGATGGCTACACCTTC
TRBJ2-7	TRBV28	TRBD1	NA	CASSLSGGFYEQYF	TGTGCCAGCAGTTTATCAGGGGGTTTTTACGAGCAGTACTTC
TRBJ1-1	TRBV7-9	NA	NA	CASSLGLGGDTEAFF	TGTGCCAGCAGCTTAGGCCTCGGGGGGGACACTGAAGCTTTCTTT
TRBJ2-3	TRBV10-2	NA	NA	CASSGHNTDTQYF	TGCGCCAGCAGCGGACACAACACAGATACGCAGTATTTT
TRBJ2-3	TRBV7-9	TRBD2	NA	CASSLLAGGPDTQYF	TGTGCCAGCAGCCTGCTAGCGGGAGGGCCCGATACGCAGTATTTT
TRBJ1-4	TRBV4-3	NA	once	CASSQDWEVNEKLFF	TGCGCCAGCAGCCAAGATTGGGAAGTGAACGAAAAACTGTTTTTT
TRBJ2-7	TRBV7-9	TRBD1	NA	CASSLGTGTDEQYF	TGTGCCAGCAGCCTCGGGACAGGTACCGACGAGCAGTACTTC
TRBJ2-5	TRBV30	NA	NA	CAWTHRVGETQYF	TGTGCCTGGACCCACAGGGTGGGGGAGACCCAGTACTTC
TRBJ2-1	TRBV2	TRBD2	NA	CASRISGRAGHEQFF	TGTGCCAGCAGGATTAGCGGGAGGGCCGGGCATGAGCAGTTCTTC
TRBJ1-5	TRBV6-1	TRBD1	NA	CASRRDRNNQPQHF	TGTGCCAGCCGCCGGGACAGAAACAATCAGCCCCAGCATTTT
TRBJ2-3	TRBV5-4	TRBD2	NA	CASRGLAGPDTQYF	TGTGCCAGCAGGGGATTAGCGGGACCAGATACGCAGTATTTT
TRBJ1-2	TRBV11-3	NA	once	CASSDRGGHYGYTF	TGTGCCAGCAGCGATCGGGGGGGGCACTATGGCTACACCTTC
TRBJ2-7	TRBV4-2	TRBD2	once	CASSQEGSSAGAGVYEQYF	TGTGCCAGCAGCCAAGAGGGATCGAGCGCGGGAGCCGGGGTCTACGAGCAGTACTTC
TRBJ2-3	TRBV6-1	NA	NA	CASSARGRGTDTQYF	TGTGCCAGCAGTGCAAGGGGACGGGGCACAGATACGCAGTATTTT
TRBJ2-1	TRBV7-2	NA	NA	CASSLIAEVSYNEQFF	TGTGCCAGCAGCTTAATAGCGGAGGTCTCCTACAATGAGCAGTTCTTC
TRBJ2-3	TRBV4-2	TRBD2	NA	CASSQDRTSGITDTQYF	TGTGCCAGCAGCCAAGATAGGACTAGCGGTATCACAGATACGCAGTATTTT
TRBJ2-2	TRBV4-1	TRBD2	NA	CASSHASGDTGELFF	TGCGCCAGCAGCCACGCTAGCGGGGATACCGGGGAGCTGTTTTTT
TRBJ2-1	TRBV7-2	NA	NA	CASRSQMSSYNEQFF	TGTGCCAGCAGATCCCAGATGAGCTCCTACAATGAGCAGTTCTTC
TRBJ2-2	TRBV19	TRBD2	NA	CASSPRTRSNTGELFF	TGTGCCAGTAGTCCCAGGACTAGGTCGAACACCGGGGAGCTGTTTTTT
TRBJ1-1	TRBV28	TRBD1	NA	CASSLGQGGIEAFF	TGTGCCAGCAGCCTCGGACAGGGGGGCATTGAAGCTTTCTTT
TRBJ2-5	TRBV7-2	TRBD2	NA	CASSLELAGGGETQYF	TGTGCCAGCAGCTTGGAGCTAGCGGGAGGGGGGGAGACCCAGTACTTC
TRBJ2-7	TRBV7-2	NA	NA	CASSLVQGNYEQYF	TGTGCCAGCAGCTTAGTGCAGGGAAACTACGAGCAGTACTTC
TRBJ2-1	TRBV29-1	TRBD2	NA	CSVLNGRGIEQFF	TGCAGCGTTCTTAACGGGAGGGGGATTGAGCAGTTCTTC
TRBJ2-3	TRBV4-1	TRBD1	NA	CASSQSGQGADTQYF	TGCGCCAGCAGCCAATCAGGACAGGGGGCAGATACGCAGTATTTT
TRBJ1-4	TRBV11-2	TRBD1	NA	CASSWAGGEEKLFF	TGTGCCAGCAGCTGGGCAGGGGGGGAGGAAAAACTGTTTTTT
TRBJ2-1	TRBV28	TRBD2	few	CASSLSRQLAGYNEQFF	TGTGCCAGCAGTTTAAGTCGCCAACTAGCGGGATACAATGAGCAGTTCTTC
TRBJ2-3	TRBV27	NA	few	CASSRHSGKPFTDTQYF	TGTGCCAGCAGTCGCCATAGCGGCAAACCATTCACAGATACGCAGTATTTT
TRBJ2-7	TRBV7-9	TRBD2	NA	CASSQYQGLAPLEQYF	TGTGCCAGCAGCCAATACCAAGGACTAGCGCCCCTCGAGCAGTACTTC
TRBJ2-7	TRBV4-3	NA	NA	CASSQETVPSYEQYF	TGCGCCAGCAGCCAAGAAACAGTTCCCTCCTACGAGCAGTACTTC
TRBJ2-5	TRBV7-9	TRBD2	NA	CASSLRGGETQYF	TGTGCCAGCAGCCTCCGGGGAGGGGAGACCCAGTACTTC
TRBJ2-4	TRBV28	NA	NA	CASSHHRDDKNIQYF	TGTGCCAGCAGTCATCACCGGGACGACAAAAACATTCAGTACTTC
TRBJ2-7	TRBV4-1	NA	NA	CASSQVIRYEQYF	TGCGCCAGCAGCCAAGTGATCCGTTACGAGCAGTACTTC
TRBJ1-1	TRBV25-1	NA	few	CASSEGMNTEAFF	TGTGCCAGCAGTGAGGGAATGAACACTGAAGCTTTCTTT
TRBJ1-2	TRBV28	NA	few	CASSLRASAYGYTF	TGTGCCAGCAGTTTGCGGGCCTCGGCTTATGGCTACACCTTC
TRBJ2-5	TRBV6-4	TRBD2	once	CASSDGLAGQGETQYF	TGTGCCAGCAGTGACGGGCTAGCGGGGCAGGGGGAGACCCAGTACTTC
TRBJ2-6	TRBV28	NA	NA	CVPLKHLHSGANVLTF	TGTGTACCTCTTAAGCACCTACACTCTGGGGCCAACGTCCTGACTTTC
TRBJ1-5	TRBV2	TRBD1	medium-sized	CASSEDRGDLNSNQPQHF	TGTGCCAGCAGTGAGGACAGGGGCGATCTTAATAGCAATCAGCCCCAGCATTTT
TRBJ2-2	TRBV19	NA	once	CASSPLGGPGELFF	TGTGCCAGTAGTCCCTTGGGAGGACCCGGGGAGCTGTTTTTT
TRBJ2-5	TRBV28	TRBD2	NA	CASTPGGGETQYF	TGTGCCAGCACCCCGGGGGGAGGAGAGACCCAGTACTTC
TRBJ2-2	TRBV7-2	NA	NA	CASSLVTSGELFF	TGTGCCAGCAGCTTAGTAACCAGCGGGGAGCTGTTTTTT
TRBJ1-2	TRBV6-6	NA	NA	CASSYSMEANYGYTF	TGTGCCAGCAGTTACTCGATGGAAGCTAACTATGGCTACACCTTC
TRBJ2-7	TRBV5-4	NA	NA	CASSLWGAYYEQYF	TGTGCCAGCAGCTTGTGGGGGGCGTACTACGAGCAGTACTTC
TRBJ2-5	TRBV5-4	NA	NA	CASSWDNYGTQYF	TGTGCCAGCAGCTGGGATAACTACGGGACCCAGTACTTC
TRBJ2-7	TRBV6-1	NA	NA	CATGIYEQYF	TGTGCCACCGGGATCTACGAGCAGTACTTC
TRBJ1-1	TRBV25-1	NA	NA	CASTRYTEAFF	TGTGCCAGCACCCGATACACTGAAGCTTTCTTT
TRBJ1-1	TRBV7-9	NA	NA	CASSLWNTEAFF	TGTGCCAGCAGCCTGTGGAACACTGAAGCTTTCTTT
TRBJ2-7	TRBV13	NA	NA	CASSFLTGRNEQYF	TGTGCCAGCAGCTTCCTTACGGGCCGGAACGAGCAGTACTTC
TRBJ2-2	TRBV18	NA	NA	CASSPANYHTGELFF	TGTGCCAGCTCACCAGCTAACTACCACACCGGGGAGCTGTTTTTT
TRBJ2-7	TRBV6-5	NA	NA	CASSYTGLLDDEQYF	TGTGCCAGCAGTTACACAGGACTTCTAGATGACGAGCAGTACTTC
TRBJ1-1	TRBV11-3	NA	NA	CASSLVSRNTEAFF	TGTGCCAGCAGCTTAGTCAGCCGGAACACTGAAGCTTTCTTT
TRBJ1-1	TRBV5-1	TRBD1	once	CASTEQGGGAEAFF	TGCGCCAGCACGGAACAGGGGGGAGGCGCTGAAGCTTTCTTT
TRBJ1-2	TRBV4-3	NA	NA	CASSHTRQSPNYGYTF	TGCGCCAGCAGCCATACCCGACAGTCCCCTAACTATGGCTACACCTTC
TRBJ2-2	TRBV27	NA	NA	CASSHESGELFF	TGTGCCAGCAGTCACGAGAGCGGGGAGCTGTTTTTT
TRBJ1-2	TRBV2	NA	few	CASSNGNYGYTF	TGTGCCAGCAGTAATGGTAACTATGGCTACACCTTC
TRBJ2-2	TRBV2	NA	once	CASSGQVNTGELFF	TGTGCCAGCAGTGGTCAGGTGAACACCGGGGAGCTGTTTTTT